Each of the 10 T cell receptor beta chains below was sequenced from the same sample in a study of CD8 T cells in ankylosing spondylitis. TCRdb itself ran the 5' RACE reads through MiXCR, one entry per CDR3 protein. The sample includes a few hundred thousand distinct CDR3 sequences, around 7.6% of them seen just once. These receptors' antigens are unknown. Regarding the study as a whole: Typical of ankylosing spondylitis blood, it appeared, was a TCR beta motif of eight highly homologous variants.

The sample was blood, either unsorted or a sorted T cell fraction (not recorded which). These TCRs come from a male donor with ankylosing spondylitis.

The chain has TRBV7-9 and TRBJ1-2, with D perhaps matching TRBD1 (6 bases). With 6 bases removed from V and 4 bases from J, the gap between germline ends came to 18 bases. Germline V gene data show CDR1 as SEHNR and CDR2 as FQNEAQ (reference sequence). The CDR3 extends over 15 amino acids. The chain's CDR3 is CASSPPGQSAYGYTF. CDR3 nucleotides: TGTGCCAGCAGTCCACCAGGACAGAGTGCCTATGGCTACACCTTC.

This clonotype appeared a few times. The V gene is TRBV5-1, the J gene TRBJ2-5; TRBD2 agrees at 7 bases. Looked up from germline, CDR1 is SGHRS and CDR2 is YFSETQ. The CDR3 sequence is 14 residues long. Trimming at V came to 5 bases and at J to 2 bases, leaving 6 bases not matched to a gene. The CDR3 DNA follows: TGCGCCAGCAGTCAAACTAGCGCGCAAGAGACCCAGTACTTC. It encodes CASSQTSAQETQYF. The whole variable domain, filled in from reference TRBV5-1 and TRBJ2-5, reads KAGVTQTPRYLIKTRGQQVTLSCSPISGHRSVSWYQQTPGQGLQFLFEYFSETQRNKGNFPGRFSGRQFSNSRSEMNVSTLELGDSALYLCASSQTSAQETQYFGPGTRLLVL.

This clonotype turned up a few times. The chain recombines TRBV5-5 with TRBJ1-5, with 8 positions matching TRBD1. The germline gives CDR1 SGHKS, CDR2 YYEKEE (reference sequence). There are 15 residues in the CDR3. J gave up 5 bases and V 4 bases, and 8 bases lay outside the gene matches. The CDR3 protein is CASSGGQGVDQPQHF. In DNA, the CDR3 is TGTGCCAGCAGCGGTGGACAGGGCGTCGATCAGCCCCAGCATTTT.

This clonotype was seen only a few times. The gene calls are TRBV28 and TRBJ2-2; 8 bases fit TRBD1. J was trimmed by 1 base and V by 2 bases; bases with no gene match: 6. The CDR3 consists of 17 residues. The germline gives CDR1 MDHEN, CDR2 SYDVKM. This CDR3 is CASSLQRQGRNTGELFF. The CDR3, as DNA: TGTGCCAGCAGTTTACAACGACAGGGGAGGAACACCGGGGAGCTGTTTTTT.

This clonotype appeared a few times. The chain carries TRBV12-3 or TRBV12-4 and TRBJ2-1; 10 nucleotides line up with TRBD1. J gave up 6 bases and V 7 bases, and 6 bases lay outside the gene matches. This CDR3 is 14 amino acids long. Written as DNA, the CDR3 is TGTGCCAGCACCGGGACAGGGGTTGTCAATGAGCAGTTCTTC. This translates into CASTGTGVVNEQFF.

This clonotype was observed a few times. The gene calls are TRBV11-1 and TRBJ2-1; 9 bases line up with TRBD2. Germline V gives CDR1 SGHAT, CDR2 FQDESV (reference sequence). The V and J ends lost 5 bases and 3 bases, in that order; junction bases with no gene match: 14. The CDR3 loop spans 18 amino acids. The CDR3 DNA sequence: TGTGCCAGCAGCCGCACCACCATAGCGGGAGCCAACTACAATGAGCAGTTCTTC. It is translated as CASSRTTIAGANYNEQFF.

The J gene is TRBJ1-4, the V gene TRBV20-1, with no clear D. Trimming removed 0 bases at V and 6 bases at J, with 11 bases between. The CDR3 is 14 residues long. Germline loops: CDR1 DFQATT, CDR2 SNEGSKA (reference sequence). The CDR3 DNA sequence: TGCAGTGCTAGAGATGCGAAGGCTGATGAAAAACTGTTTTTT. This translates into CSARDAKADEKLFF.

The chain links TRBV7-3 to TRBJ2-3, with 11 bases lining up with TRBD1. The CDR3 has 16 residues. Looked up from germline, CDR1 is SGHTA and CDR2 is FQGTGA. Unmatched junction bases numbered 11, after V lost 6 bases and J lost 6 bases. The CDR3 reads CASRVGQGAVGDTQYF. The CDR3 DNA reads TGTGCCAGCAGGGTTGGACAGGGGGCTGTGGGGGATACGCAGTATTTT.

This clonotype appeared many times. This chain connects TRBV29-1 to TRBJ1-2; TRBD1 is a possible D gene (5 bases). Per the germline V gene, CDR1 is SQVTM and CDR2 is ANQGSEA. This CDR3 region has 13 residues. Trimming pared 3 bases from V and 8 bases from J, leaving 16 bases between. CDR3 residues: CSVEAQATRGYTF. The CDR3 DNA is TGCAGCGTTGAGGCACAGGCAACCCGAGGCTACACCTTC.

V and J are TRBV7-9 and TRBJ2-7; 7 bases fit TRBD1. V gave up 5 bases and J gave up 3 bases; unmatched junction bases: 10. This CDR3 has 15 amino acids. Germline V lookup: CDR1 SEHNR, CDR2 FQNEAQ (reference sequence). Written as DNA, the CDR3 is TGTGCCAGCAGCCTCAATCGGGACAGCTTCTACGAGCAGTACTTC. Its protein product is CASSLNRDSFYEQYF.